This T cell receptor (beta chain) was sequenced in a study of cytomegalovirus exposure and HLA in healthy donors. Vbeta (60) and Jbeta (13) primers were used in the PCR. Assay: immunoSEQ multiplex PCR; the TCRdb copy retains only in-frame clones and omits some. Of a few hundred thousand clones in the sample, around 80% were seen once. Overall study findings and caveats: Association of a missense DCLRE1C variant with TCR beta V- and J-gene trimming was reported in a later analysis. In a later analysis, an Asian-associated ancestry cluster reportedly showed fewer N-insertions than the roughly 730-donor mean. An analysis that came later showed most CMV-associated TCR beta chains appearing HLA-restricted.

Turning to this clone: Its matching antigen is unknown.

Sample: PBMCs. The sequence was obtained from a girl between 2 and 10 years old in good health and CMV-seronegative.

The CDR3 is CASSLGPDQDSYEQYF. The CDR3, as DNA: TGTGCCAGCAGCTTAGGCCCGGATCAGGACTCTTACGAGCAGTACTTC. This chain uses TRBV11-2 with TRBJ2-7; D is possibly TRBD2 (5 bases). CDR1 is SGHAT, CDR2 FQNNGV, per germline. V dropped 1 base and J dropped 4 bases, with 17 bases sitting between them. The CDR3 extends over 16 amino acids. Full variable domain (missing parts from reference TRBV11-2 and TRBJ2-7): EAGVAQSPRYKIIEKRQSVAFWCNPISGHATLYWYQQILGQGPKLLIQFQNNGVVDDSQLPKDRFSAERLKGVDSTLKIQPAKLEDSAVYLCASSLGPDQDSYEQYFGPGTRLTVT.